The sequence of this TCR beta chain was determined in a study of blood T cell repertoires in COVID-19. Study details: Both acute and convalescent COVID-19 samples were obtained from the United States, Italy and Spain.

The CDR3 has 12 amino acids. The germline V gene has CDR1 SGHTA and CDR2 FQGNSA. The V and J ends lost 5 bases and 0 bases respectively, with 5 bases between them. TCRdb keeps only in-frame clones here, not all; method: immunoSEQ multiplex PCR. The sample records about 350,000 clones, 85% to 90% being singletons. The clonotype comes from a woman between 65 and 79 years old with COVID-19, enrolled during active disease. Sequencing was performed on peripheral blood. This rearrangement joins TRBV7-2 to TRBJ2-7, with D unclear. In DNA form, the CDR3 reads TGTGCCAGCAGCCTGTACTCCTACGAGCAGTACTTC. Protein: CASSLYSYEQYF.